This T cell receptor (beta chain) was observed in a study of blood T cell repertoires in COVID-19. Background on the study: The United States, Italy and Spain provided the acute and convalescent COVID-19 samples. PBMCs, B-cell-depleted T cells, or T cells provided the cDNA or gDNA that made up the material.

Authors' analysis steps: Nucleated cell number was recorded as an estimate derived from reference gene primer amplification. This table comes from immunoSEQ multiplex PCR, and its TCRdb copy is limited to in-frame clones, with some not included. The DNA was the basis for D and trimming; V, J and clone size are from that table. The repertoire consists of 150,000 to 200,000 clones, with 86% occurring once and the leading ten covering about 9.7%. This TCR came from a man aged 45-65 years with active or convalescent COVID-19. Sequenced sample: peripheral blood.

This CDR3 is CASSLRSGHGYTF. The DNA for the CDR3 is TGTGCCAGCAGCTTAAGATCAGGGCATGGCTACACCTTC. The rearrangement links TRBV7-3 to TRBJ1-2; maybe TRBD1 (5 bases). Germline V lookup: CDR1 SGHTA, CDR2 FQGTGA. V shed 1 base and J shed 6 bases, with 9 bases lying between them. The CDR3 sequence is 13 residues long.